This TCR beta chain was retrieved from a study of regulatory T cells in long-lasting Graves disease (dated by TCRdb to about 2021). With respect to the entire study: Persistent Graves' disease was defined as persistently positive TSH receptor autoantibodies together with antithyroid drug treatment for over 5 years. The study was registered as a clinical trial and conducted in China. Antithyroid drugs had been taken for around 9.8 years on average by persistent Graves' disease patients in the clinical cohort. A total of about 35 samples underwent TCR sequencing: 13 from persistent and about 20 from newly diagnosed Graves' disease patients. Peripheral blood TCR sequencing and RNA sequencing compared persistent Graves' disease patients with newly diagnosed Graves' disease patients.

The sample holds many counts of this clonotype. Which antigen it targets is not known. There are no base qualities to consult, and no much larger clone falls within one base. Taken from the germline V gene, the CDR1 and CDR2 loops are MDHEN and SYDVKM. From the cysteine up to the phenylalanine, the CDR3 has a length of 15 residues. CDR3 DNA only is kept here, 45 bases in frame from base 1. V and J are truncated by 3 bases and 0 bases respectively, leaving an intervening sequence of 11 bases. The meaning of the sample's time point label: persistent/refractory GD, antithyroid drugs over 5 years with positive TRAb. RNA was extracted from PBMCs in TRIzol for both TCR sequencing and RNA sequencing. The diagnosis of Graves' disease followed American Thyroid Association guidelines. Patients for the study were recruited at an endocrinology department in Xi'an, China. Each patient gave approximately 9 milliliters of peripheral blood, collected in an EDTA anticoagulant tube. Ficoll Paque Plus density gradient separation was used to isolate PBMCs, and no additional T cell sorting was done. RNA quality was checked with an Agilent 2100 Bioanalyzer and agarose gel, and concentration with a NanoDrop 2000.

Broader findings and caveats from the paper: Lower TCR Shannon entropy and fewer highly expanded clones were observed in persistent Graves' disease patients than in newly diagnosed patients, which suggested clonal expansion. Persistent patients shared more public clonotypes among themselves (over 2,500) than newly diagnosed patients did (approximately 970). TRBV28, TRBJ1-2 and TRBJ2-5 were preferentially used in persistent disease, while TRBV20-1 and TRBJ2-1 were favored in newly diagnosed disease. Only the TCR beta chain was sequenced and analyzed. The authors acknowledged the small sample size as a limitation that may reduce accuracy. The study examined only peripheral blood because the primary lesion, thyroid tissue, could not be accessed.

The receptor library was made with multiplex PCR. Instrument used: Illumina HiSeq 4000. TCR beta libraries were built with iRepertoire HTBI primers and Arm-PCR amplification of CDR3 regions. Gel purification was performed on PCR products prior to sequencing. Per the source publication's procedure: Gene usage analysis of CDR3 amino acid clonotypes used the approximately 62 TRBV and 11 to 15 TRBJ segments found across samples. COPE and FqMerger were used to merge the filtered high-quality paired reads into contigs. BLAST was used to align contigs to the IMGT TRBV, TRBD and TRBJ reference genes, and CDR3 was defined following IMGT. Any clonotype with a frequency above 0.1% was classified as a highly expanded clone. Shannon entropy was used to measure repertoire diversity, and the Gini coefficient was used to measure V-J evenness. A clonotype found in more than one individual was treated as public. Clones were called with MiXCR by TCRdb after fastp trimmed the public reads at Q25, and only in-frame beta chains were retained. All rows with the same CDR3 protein become a single entry with the most common DNA and genes. These V and J calls originate from TCRdb's pipeline instead of the authors' own analysis. A total of roughly 400,000 distinct CDR3 sequences appear in this sample, around a fifth of them only once. In total, the top ten clones hold around an eighth of the sample.

The rearranged segments are TRBV28 and TRBJ1-1; tentative D gene TRBD1, with 5 bases matching. The receptor was derived from a female donor with Graves disease. This specimen consisted of peripheral blood mononuclear cells (PBMCs), obtained when the disease was refractory, from a patient treated with antithyroid drugs. The CDR3 protein is CASSFDTGLNTEAFF. The nucleotide sequence reads TGTGCCAGCAGTTTCGACACAGGCTTGAACACTGAAGCTTTCTTT.